The 15 T cell receptor beta chains in this list originate from one sample, sequenced in a study of T cell responses to AZD1222 COVID-19 vaccine. Clones were read by immunoSEQ multiplex PCR, and TCRdb kept only the in-frame ones, dropping some. The repertoire consists of approximately 110,000 clones, with approximately 92% occurring once and the leading ten covering more than 6%. Specimen: peripheral blood, collected 28 days after the second AZD1222 dose. These receptors originate from an adult who received the AZD1222 COVID-19 vaccine.

The V gene is TRBV19, the J gene TRBJ1-5; D gene unclear. With 3 bases removed from V and 6 bases from J, the gap between germline ends came to 15 bases. Looked up from germline, CDR1 is LNHDA and CDR2 is SQIVND (reference sequence). This CDR3 is 15 amino acids long. The CDR3 loop is CASSIARTATQPQHF. The CDR3, as DNA: TGTGCCAGTAGTATCGCCCGGACGGCGACTCAGCCCCAGCATTTT.

The J gene is TRBJ2-5, the V gene TRBV5-1; 9 bases map to TRBD1. This CDR3 is built from 14 residues. The germline V gene encodes CDR1 SGHRS and CDR2 YFSETQ. Trimming took 0 bases from V and 5 from J; bases not matched to a gene: 2. In nucleotides, the CDR3 is TGCGCCAGCAGCTTGGCAGGACAGGGGGAGACCCAGTACTTC. Translation gives CASSLAGQGETQYF.

V and J are TRBV19 and TRBJ2-7; 8 bases match TRBD1. The CDR3 is 16 amino acids. The junction had 17 bases not matched to a gene; V was cut back by 9 bases and J by 4 bases. Germline CDR1 reads LNHDA; CDR2 reads SQIVND (reference sequence). Written as DNA, the CDR3 is TGTGCCAGCCAAAACCCCGGGGCAGGGGGCTTGTACGAGCAGTACTTC. As protein: CASQNPGAGGLYEQYF. Filled out from reference TRBV19 and TRBJ2-7, the complete variable domain reads DGGITQSPKYLFRKEGQNVTLSCEQNLNHDAMYWYRQDPGQGLRLIYYSQIVNDFQKGDIAEGYSVSREKKESFPLTVTSAQKNPTAFYLCASQNPGAGGLYEQYFGPGTRLTVT.

V gene TRBV19 combines with J gene TRBJ1-4, with D uncertain. This CDR3 spans 16 amino acids. Looked up from germline, CDR1 is LNHDA and CDR2 is SQIVND (reference sequence). Trimming took 3 bases from V and 0 from J, leaving 11 bases between them. The DNA of the CDR3 is TGTGCCAGTAGTATGGCGGGGTTAGCAACTAATGAAAAACTGTTTTTT. This encodes CASSMAGLATNEKLFF.

The gene calls are TRBV7-2 and TRBJ2-7; D not resolved. Trimming shortened V by 1 base and J by 2 bases, and 12 bases separated the two germline ends. The length of the CDR3 is 15 residues. Germline V gene sequence: CDR1 SGHTA, CDR2 FQGNSA. The CDR3 region is CASSLGGSATYEQYF. CDR3 bases: TGTGCCAGCAGCTTAGGGGGTAGTGCGACCTACGAGCAGTACTTC. The full variable domain, its missing parts supplied by reference TRBV7-2 and TRBJ2-7, is GAGVSQSPSNKVTEKGKDVELRCDPISGHTALYWYRQSLGQGLEFLIYFQGNSAPDKSGLPSDRFSAERTGGSVSTLTIQRTQQEDSAVYLCASSLGGSATYEQYFGPGTRLTVT.

V is TRBV18 and J is TRBJ2-7; tentative D call: TRBD1 (5 bases). Trimming stripped 0 bases from V and 3 bases from J, with 12 bases between. CDR1 is KGHSH, CDR2 LQKENI, per germline. The CDR3 runs 15 residues. The CDR3, as DNA: TGTGCCAGCTCACCACCGGCAGTACAGGACTACGAGCAGTACTTC. It specifies CASSPPAVQDYEQYF.

The chain is built from TRBV7-2 and TRBJ2-3; TRBD2 matches at 8 bases. V was pared by 5 bases and J by 5 bases, with 12 bases of the junction left unmatched. This CDR3 is 16 amino acids long. Germline-derived CDR1 and CDR2 are SGHTA and FQGNSA. The CDR3 nucleotides read TGTGCCAGCAGCCGGGTGGCCGGGGGGGCAGGAGATACGCAGTATTTT. Its translation: CASSRVAGGAGDTQYF. The full variable domain, its missing parts supplied by reference TRBV7-2 and TRBJ2-3, is GAGVSQSPSNKVTEKGKDVELRCDPISGHTALYWYRQSLGQGLEFLIYFQGNSAPDKSGLPSDRFSAERTGGSVSTLTIQRTQQEDSAVYLCASSRVAGGAGDTQYFGPGTRLTVL.

V and J are TRBV6-6 and TRBJ2-5, with D maybe TRBD1 (6 bases). The CDR3 contains 14 residues. CDR1 MNHNY and CDR2 SVGAGI come from the germline V gene (reference sequence). V was clipped by 1 base and J by 5 bases, with 11 bases between them. In DNA, the CDR3 is TGTGCCAGCAGTTACTTGGGGGCTGGGGAGACCCAGTACTTC. It yields the protein CASSYLGAGETQYF.

The chain has TRBV11-2 and TRBJ2-5; 10 nucleotides match TRBD2. The CDR3 is 16 residues long. In germline, CDR1 is SGHAT, CDR2 FQNNGV. Losses at the gene ends were 6 bases for V and 0 bases for J; bases not matched to a gene: 7. CDR3 bases: TGTGCCAGCAGGAAACTAGCGGGAAGTAACCAAGAGACCCAGTACTTC. Protein: CASRKLAGSNQETQYF.

The V and J genes are TRBV6-5 and TRBJ1-1, with a tentative D call TRBD1 (6 bases). Germline V gene data show CDR1 as MNHEY and CDR2 as SVGAGI. V lost 4 bases, J lost 1 base, and 10 bases lay in between. CDR3 size: 14 residues. This CDR3 is CASSWDTTNTEAFF. The CDR3 DNA is TGTGCCAGCAGTTGGGACACTACGAACACTGAAGCTTTCTTT.

The chain couples TRBV15 to TRBJ2-7; 7 bases fit TRBD1. The CDR3 runs to 11 residues. The V and J ends lost 4 bases and 6 bases, in that order; junction bases with no gene match: 0. Germline V gene data show CDR1 as LNHNV and CDR2 as YYDKDF (reference sequence). The CDR3 reads CATSNRGEQYF. CDR3 coding DNA: TGTGCCACCAGCAACAGGGGCGAGCAGTACTTC.

The chain combines TRBV7-8 with TRBJ1-6; 7 nucleotides line up with TRBD1. The CDR3 covers 14 residues. After removal of 8 bases from V and 10 bases from J, the junction contained 11 bases not matched to a gene. The germline CDR1 and CDR2 sequences are SGHVS and FQNEAQ. The CDR3 spells CASRSGGFNSPLHF. The CDR3 nucleotides are TGTGCCAGCCGCTCAGGGGGGTTCAACTCACCCCTCCACTTT.

This clone appeared once. J is TRBJ2-7 and V is TRBV6-4; D ambiguous. The CDR3 has 9 residues. Deletions cut 8 bases from V and 8 bases from J, with 7 bases between. Germline values: CDR1 MRHNA, CDR2 SNTAGT. CDR3 in amino acids: CASQAKQYF. The DNA of the CDR3 is TGTGCCAGCCAGGCGAAGCAGTACTTC.

The rearrangement uses TRBV27 and TRBJ2-7; the match to TRBD1 covers 11 bases. Germline trimming cut 5 bases from V and 6 bases from J; bases unmatched to any gene: 9. Germline loops: CDR1 MNHEY, CDR2 SMNVEV (reference sequence). This CDR3 region has 15 residues. CDR3 sequence reads: CASSEWGQGVGEQYF. DNA for the CDR3: TGTGCCAGCAGTGAATGGGGACAGGGGGTTGGCGAGCAGTACTTC.

The chain links TRBV6-1 to TRBJ2-7; 7 nucleotides match TRBD2. After removal of 3 bases from V and 6 bases from J, the junction contained 8 bases not matched to a gene. CDR3 length: 14 amino acids. Germline assignment: CDR1 MNHNS and CDR2 SASEGT. The CDR3 DNA follows: TGTGCCAGCAGTGAGACAAGCGGGATCGGCGAGCAGTACTTC. Residues: CASSETSGIGEQYF.